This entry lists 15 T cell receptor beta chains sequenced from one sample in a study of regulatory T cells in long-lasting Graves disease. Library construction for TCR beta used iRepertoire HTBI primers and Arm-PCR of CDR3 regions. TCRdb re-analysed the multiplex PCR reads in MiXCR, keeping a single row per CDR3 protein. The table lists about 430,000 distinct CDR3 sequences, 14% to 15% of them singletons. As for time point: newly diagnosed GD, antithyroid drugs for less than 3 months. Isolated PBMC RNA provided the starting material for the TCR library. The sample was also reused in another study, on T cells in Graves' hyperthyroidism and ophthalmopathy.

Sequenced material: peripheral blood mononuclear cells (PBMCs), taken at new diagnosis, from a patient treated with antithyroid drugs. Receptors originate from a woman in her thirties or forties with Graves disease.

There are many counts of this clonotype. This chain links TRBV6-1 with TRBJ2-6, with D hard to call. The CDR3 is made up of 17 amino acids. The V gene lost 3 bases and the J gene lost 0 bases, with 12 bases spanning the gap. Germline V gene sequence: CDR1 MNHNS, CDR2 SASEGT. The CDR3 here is CASSEIGLISGANVLTF. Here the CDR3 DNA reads TGTGCCAGCAGTGAGATAGGGCTGATCTCTGGGGCCAACGTCCTGACTTTC.

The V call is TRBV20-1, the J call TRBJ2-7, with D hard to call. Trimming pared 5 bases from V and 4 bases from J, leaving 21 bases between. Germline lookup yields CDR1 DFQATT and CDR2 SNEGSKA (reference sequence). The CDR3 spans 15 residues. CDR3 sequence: CSAPFRTPHHYEQYF. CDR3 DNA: TGCAGTGCTCCTTTTCGTACCCCACACCATTACGAGCAGTACTTC.

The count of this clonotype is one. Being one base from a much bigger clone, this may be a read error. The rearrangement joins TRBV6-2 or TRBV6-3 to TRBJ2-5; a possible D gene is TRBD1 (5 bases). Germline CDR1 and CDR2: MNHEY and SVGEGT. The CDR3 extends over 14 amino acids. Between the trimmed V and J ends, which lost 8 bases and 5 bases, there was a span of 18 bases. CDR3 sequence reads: CASAPAGLRETQYF. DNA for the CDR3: TGTGCCAGCGCTCCTGCAGGGTTGCGGGAGACCCAGTACTTC.

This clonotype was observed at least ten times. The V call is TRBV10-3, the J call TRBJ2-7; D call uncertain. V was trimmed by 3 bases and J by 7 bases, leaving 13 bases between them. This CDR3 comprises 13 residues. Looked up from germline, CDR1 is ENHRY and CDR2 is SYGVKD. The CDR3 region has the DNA TGTGCCATCAGTGAAGGTAGAAGGGAAGAGCAGTACTTC. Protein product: CAISEGRREEQYF.

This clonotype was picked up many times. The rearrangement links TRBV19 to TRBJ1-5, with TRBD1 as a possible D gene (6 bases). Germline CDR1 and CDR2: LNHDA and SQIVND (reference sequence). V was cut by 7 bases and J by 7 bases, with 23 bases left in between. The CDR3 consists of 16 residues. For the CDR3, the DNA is TGTGCCAGTAATTACGGTAACCCGGGGGCGAGGCAGCCCCAGCATTTT. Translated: CASNYGNPGARQPQHF.

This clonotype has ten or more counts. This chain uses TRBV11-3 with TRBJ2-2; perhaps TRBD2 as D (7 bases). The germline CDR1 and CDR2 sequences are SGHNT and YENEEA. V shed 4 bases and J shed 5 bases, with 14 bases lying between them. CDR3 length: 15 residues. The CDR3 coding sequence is TGTGCCAGCAGCTGGGGGCTAGCGGAGACCGGGGAGCTGTTTTTT. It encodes CASSWGLAETGELFF.

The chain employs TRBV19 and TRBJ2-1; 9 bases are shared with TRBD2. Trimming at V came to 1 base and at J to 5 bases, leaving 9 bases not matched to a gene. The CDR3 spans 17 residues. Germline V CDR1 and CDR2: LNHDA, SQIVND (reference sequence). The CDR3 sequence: CASSIAPPGLAHNEQFF. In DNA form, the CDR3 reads TGTGCCAGTAGTATAGCCCCCCCGGGACTAGCCCACAATGAGCAGTTCTTC.

As DNA, the CDR3 is TGCAGCGTACCTAATCAGGGGGGCTCCTACAATGAGCAGTTCTTC. This codes for CSVPNQGGSYNEQFF. The chain is built from TRBV29-1 and TRBJ2-1; maybe TRBD1 (7 bases). Germline V gene sequence: CDR1 SQVTM, CDR2 ANQGSEA. This CDR3 is built from 15 residues. V gave up 6 bases and J gave up 0 bases, with 15 bases separating them.

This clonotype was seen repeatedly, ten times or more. The CDR3 DNA reads as TGTGCCAGCAGTAGCGGACAGGGGGGAGATGAGCAGTACTTC. This translates into CASSSGQGGDEQYF. V usage is TRBV2 and J usage is TRBJ2-7; 10 bases agree with TRBD1. In germline, CDR1 is SNHLY, CDR2 FYNNEI. The CDR3 consists of 14 residues. After removal of 5 bases from V and 7 bases from J, the junction contained 8 bases not matched to a gene.

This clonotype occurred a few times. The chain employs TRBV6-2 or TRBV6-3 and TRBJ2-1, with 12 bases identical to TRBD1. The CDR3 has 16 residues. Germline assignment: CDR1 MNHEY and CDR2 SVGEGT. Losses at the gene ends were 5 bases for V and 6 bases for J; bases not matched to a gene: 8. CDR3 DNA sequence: TGTGCCAGCAGTGGACCGGGACAGGGGGCTTCCAATGAGCAGTTCTTC. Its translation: CASSGPGQGASNEQFF.

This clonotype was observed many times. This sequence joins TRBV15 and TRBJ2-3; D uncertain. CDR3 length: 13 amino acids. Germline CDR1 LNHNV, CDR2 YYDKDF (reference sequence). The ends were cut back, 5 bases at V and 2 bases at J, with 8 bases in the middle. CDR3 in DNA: TGTGCCACCAGCGTAGCCAACACAGATACGCAGTATTTT. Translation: CATSVANTDTQYF.

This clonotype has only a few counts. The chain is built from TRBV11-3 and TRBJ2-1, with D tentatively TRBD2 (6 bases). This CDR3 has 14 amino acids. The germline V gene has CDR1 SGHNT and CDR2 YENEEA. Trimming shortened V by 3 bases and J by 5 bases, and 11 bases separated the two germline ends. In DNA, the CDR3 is TGTGCCAGCAGCTTCCGCGGGGCTAACAATGAGCAGTTCTTC. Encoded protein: CASSFRGANNEQFF.

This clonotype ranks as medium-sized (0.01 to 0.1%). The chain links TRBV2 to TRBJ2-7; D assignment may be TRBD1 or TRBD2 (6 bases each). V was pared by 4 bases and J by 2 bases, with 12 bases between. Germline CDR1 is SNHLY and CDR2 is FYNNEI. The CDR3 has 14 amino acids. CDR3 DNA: TGTGCCAGCAGTGGGCGGGGACAAACCTACGAGCAGTACTTC. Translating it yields CASSGRGQTYEQYF.

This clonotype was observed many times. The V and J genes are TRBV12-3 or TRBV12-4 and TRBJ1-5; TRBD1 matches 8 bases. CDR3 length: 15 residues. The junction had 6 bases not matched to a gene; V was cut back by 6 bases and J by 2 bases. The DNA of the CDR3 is TGTGCCAGCAGCCTCGGGGACAGGCGCAATCAGCCCCAGCATTTT. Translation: CASSLGDRRNQPQHF.

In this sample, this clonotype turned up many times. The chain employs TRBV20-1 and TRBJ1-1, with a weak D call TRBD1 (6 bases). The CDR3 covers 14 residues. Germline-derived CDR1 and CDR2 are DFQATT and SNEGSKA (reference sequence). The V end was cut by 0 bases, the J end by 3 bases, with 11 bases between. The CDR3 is CSAREVGGDTEAFF. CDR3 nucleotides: TGCAGTGCTAGAGAAGTAGGGGGAGACACTGAAGCTTTCTTT.